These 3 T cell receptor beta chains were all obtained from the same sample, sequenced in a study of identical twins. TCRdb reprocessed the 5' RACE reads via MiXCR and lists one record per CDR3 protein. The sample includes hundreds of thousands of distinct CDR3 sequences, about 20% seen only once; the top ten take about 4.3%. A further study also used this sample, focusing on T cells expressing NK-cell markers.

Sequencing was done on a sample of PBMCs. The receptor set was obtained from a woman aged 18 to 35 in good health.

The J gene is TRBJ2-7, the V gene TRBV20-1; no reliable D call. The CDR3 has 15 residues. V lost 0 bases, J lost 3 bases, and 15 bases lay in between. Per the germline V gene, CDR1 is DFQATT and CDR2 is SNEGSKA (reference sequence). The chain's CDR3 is CSARDQVRANYEQYF. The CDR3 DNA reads TGCAGTGCTAGAGATCAAGTCCGGGCTAACTACGAGCAGTACTTC.

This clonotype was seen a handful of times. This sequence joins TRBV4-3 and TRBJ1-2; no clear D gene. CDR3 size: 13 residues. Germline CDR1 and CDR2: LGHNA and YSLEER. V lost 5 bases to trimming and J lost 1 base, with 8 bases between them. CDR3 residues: CASSRRDNYGYTF. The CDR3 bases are TGCGCCAGCAGCAGAAGGGATAACTATGGCTACACCTTC.

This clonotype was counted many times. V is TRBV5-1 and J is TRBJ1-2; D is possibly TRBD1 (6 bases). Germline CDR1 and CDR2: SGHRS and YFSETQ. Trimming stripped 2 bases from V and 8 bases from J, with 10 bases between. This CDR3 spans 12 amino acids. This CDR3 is CASSLQGSGYTF. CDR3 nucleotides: TGCGCCAGCAGCTTACAGGGTAGCGGCTACACCTTC. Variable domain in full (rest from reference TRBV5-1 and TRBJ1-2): KAGVTQTPRYLIKTRGQQVTLSCSPISGHRSVSWYQQTPGQGLQFLFEYFSETQRNKGNFPGRFSGRQFSNSRSEMNVSTLELGDSALYLCASSLQGSGYTFGSGTRLTVV.